A selection of T cell receptor beta chains follows, all from one sample in a study of cytomegalovirus exposure and HLA in healthy donors. Clones were sequenced by immunoSEQ multiplex PCR, and TCRdb holds only the in-frame ones, with some missing. The sample has 120,000 to 150,000 clones, over 8% seen once. Sequencing was carried out using PBMCs. The source is a male donor in good health and CMV-seronegative. Each CDR3 is given with its conserved first and last residue. Fields, in order: J gene, V gene, D gene, clone size, CDR3 protein, CDR3 DNA. D genes are given only for firm matches. Clone size is not always given. Where it is, it says once, few, many or a class for expanded clones.

j_call: TRBJ2-5; v_call: TRBV6-5; d_call: -; clone_size: -; cdr3_aa: CASGPRGQETQYF; cdr3_nt: TGTGCCAGCGGTCCCCGGGGCCAAGAGACCCAGTACTTC
j_call: TRBJ2-2; v_call: TRBV6-6; d_call: TRBD1; clone_size: -; cdr3_aa: CASSYPGGDTGELFF; cdr3_nt: TGTGCCAGCAGTTACCCAGGGGGTGACACCGGGGAGCTGTTTTTT
j_call: TRBJ1-4; v_call: TRBV5-1; d_call: -; clone_size: -; cdr3_aa: CASSTTGATNEKLFF; cdr3_nt: TGCGCCAGCAGCACTACTGGCGCAACTAATGAAAAACTGTTTTTT
j_call: TRBJ2-1; v_call: TRBV10-3; d_call: TRBD2; clone_size: few; cdr3_aa: CAISESPTSGYNEQFF; cdr3_nt: TGTGCCATCAGTGAGTCTCCGACTAGCGGCTACAATGAGCAGTTCTTC
j_call: TRBJ1-1; v_call: TRBV7-3; d_call: -; clone_size: -; cdr3_aa: CASSLDGTTNTEAFF; cdr3_nt: TGTGCCAGCAGCTTGGACGGGACAACGAACACTGAAGCTTTCTTT
j_call: TRBJ2-1; v_call: TRBV2; d_call: TRBD2; clone_size: few; cdr3_aa: CASSGRLAGDPHEQFF; cdr3_nt: TGTGCCAGCAGTGGGCGACTAGCGGGAGATCCCCATGAGCAGTTCTTC
j_call: TRBJ2-3; v_call: TRBV4-3; d_call: -; clone_size: few; cdr3_aa: CASSQVVTGSSSDTQYF; cdr3_nt: TGCGCCAGCAGCCAAGTGGTAACAGGGTCCTCTTCGGATACGCAGTATTTT
j_call: TRBJ1-2; v_call: TRBV19; d_call: -; clone_size: few; cdr3_aa: CASNNRDENYGYTF; cdr3_nt: TGTGCCAGTAACAACAGGGATGAGAACTATGGCTACACCTTC
j_call: TRBJ1-2; v_call: TRBV4-3; d_call: TRBD1; clone_size: few; cdr3_aa: CASSQRTGENYGYTF; cdr3_nt: TGCGCCAGCAGCCAGCGGACAGGGGAAAACTATGGCTACACCTTC
j_call: TRBJ2-1; v_call: TRBV6-1; d_call: -; clone_size: few; cdr3_aa: CASSEGGGESYNEQFF; cdr3_nt: TGTGCCAGCAGTGAAGGTGGAGGAGAAAGCTACAATGAGCAGTTCTTC
j_call: TRBJ1-2; v_call: TRBV28; d_call: TRBD1; clone_size: -; cdr3_aa: CASSLGRGGQGDGYTF; cdr3_nt: TGTGCCAGCAGTTTAGGGCGGGGGGGACAGGGGGACGGCTACACCTTC
j_call: TRBJ2-1; v_call: TRBV30; d_call: TRBD2; clone_size: few; cdr3_aa: CAGIAGGTSEQFF; cdr3_nt: TGTGCCGGAATAGCGGGAGGTACCAGTGAGCAGTTCTTC
j_call: TRBJ2-1; v_call: TRBV28; d_call: -; clone_size: once; cdr3_aa: CASSFPGIGGITDEQFF; cdr3_nt: TGTGCCAGCAGTTTCCCCGGGATTGGGGGGATCACTGATGAGCAGTTCTTC
j_call: TRBJ1-2; v_call: TRBV7-2; d_call: TRBD1; clone_size: -; cdr3_aa: CASSYPYRGPESYGYTF; cdr3_nt: TGTGCCAGCAGCTACCCCTACAGGGGGCCGGAATCCTATGGCTACACCTTC
j_call: TRBJ2-7; v_call: TRBV7-2; d_call: -; clone_size: -; cdr3_aa: CASRGGYEQYF; cdr3_nt: TGTGCCAGCAGGGGGGGCTACGAGCAGTACTTC
j_call: TRBJ2-3; v_call: TRBV5-4; d_call: TRBD2; clone_size: -; cdr3_aa: CASSPPGTSGGNTDTQYF; cdr3_nt: TGTGCCAGCAGCCCCCCCGGGACTAGCGGGGGGAACACAGATACGCAGTATTTT
j_call: TRBJ2-7; v_call: TRBV27; d_call: -; clone_size: few; cdr3_aa: CASGAGISYEQYF; cdr3_nt: TGTGCCAGCGGTGCAGGAATTTCCTACGAGCAGTACTTC
j_call: TRBJ2-7; v_call: TRBV27; d_call: TRBD2; clone_size: few; cdr3_aa: CASSGGLPYEQYF; cdr3_nt: TGTGCCAGTAGCGGGGGCCTCCCCTACGAGCAGTACTTC
j_call: TRBJ1-2; v_call: TRBV6-5; d_call: TRBD1; clone_size: -; cdr3_aa: CASSYLGTGPNYGYTF; cdr3_nt: TGTGCCAGCAGTTACCTAGGGACAGGGCCTAACTATGGCTACACCTTC
j_call: TRBJ2-7; v_call: TRBV28; d_call: TRBD2; clone_size: few; cdr3_aa: CASSLGTSGSDEQYF; cdr3_nt: TGTGCCAGCAGTTTAGGGACTAGCGGGAGTGACGAGCAGTACTTC
j_call: TRBJ2-7; v_call: TRBV28; d_call: -; clone_size: -; cdr3_aa: CASSSPSLRAYEQYF; cdr3_nt: TGTGCCAGCAGTTCCCCTAGCTTACGGGCCTACGAGCAGTACTTC
j_call: TRBJ1-4; v_call: TRBV7-9; d_call: -; clone_size: -; cdr3_aa: CASSVRATNEKLFF; cdr3_nt: TGTGCCAGCAGTGTCCGGGCAACTAATGAAAAACTGTTTTTT
j_call: TRBJ2-3; v_call: TRBV4-1; d_call: -; clone_size: few; cdr3_aa: CASSQDLGAGSTDTQYF; cdr3_nt: TGCGCCAGCAGCCAAGATTTGGGGGCAGGGAGCACAGATACGCAGTATTTT
j_call: TRBJ1-5; v_call: TRBV6-5; d_call: -; clone_size: -; cdr3_aa: CASRTGNQPQHF; cdr3_nt: TGTGCCAGCCGTACGGGCAATCAGCCCCAGCATTTT
j_call: TRBJ2-1; v_call: TRBV14; d_call: -; clone_size: -; cdr3_aa: CASSIPSAQFFNEQFF; cdr3_nt: TGTGCCAGCAGCATACCTAGCGCGCAGTTTTTCAATGAGCAGTTCTTC
j_call: TRBJ1-1; v_call: TRBV10-2; d_call: -; clone_size: -; cdr3_aa: CASSSRVGLNTEAFF; cdr3_nt: TGCGCCAGCAGTTCCAGGGTGGGCCTGAACACTGAAGCTTTCTTT
j_call: TRBJ2-7; v_call: TRBV7-8; d_call: TRBD2; clone_size: few; cdr3_aa: CASTSWGGDEQYF; cdr3_nt: TGTGCCAGCACCAGCTGGGGGGGAGACGAGCAGTACTTC
j_call: TRBJ2-7; v_call: TRBV15; d_call: TRBD1; clone_size: -; cdr3_aa: CATSEGAGELYEQYF; cdr3_nt: TGTGCCACCAGCGAGGGGGCAGGGGAATTGTACGAGCAGTACTTC
j_call: TRBJ2-3; v_call: TRBV10-3; d_call: TRBD1; clone_size: few; cdr3_aa: CAISESTGQGADTQYF; cdr3_nt: TGTGCCATCAGTGAGTCGACAGGGCAGGGGGCAGATACGCAGTATTTT
j_call: TRBJ1-6; v_call: TRBV7-9; d_call: TRBD1; clone_size: few; cdr3_aa: CASSFGTGANSPLHF; cdr3_nt: TGTGCCAGCAGCTTCGGGACAGGCGCTAATTCACCCCTCCACTTT
j_call: TRBJ1-4; v_call: TRBV4-3; d_call: -; clone_size: -; cdr3_aa: CASSQALGAALGEKLFF; cdr3_nt: TGCGCCAGCAGCCAAGCTTTGGGGGCAGCCCTTGGCGAAAAACTGTTTTTT
j_call: TRBJ2-1; v_call: TRBV19; d_call: TRBD2; clone_size: -; cdr3_aa: CASNRGGHPTNNEQFF; cdr3_nt: TGTGCCAGTAACCGGGGGGGGCACCCGACAAACAATGAGCAGTTCTTC
j_call: TRBJ1-6; v_call: TRBV6-1; d_call: -; clone_size: few; cdr3_aa: CASSEAPGEASPLHF; cdr3_nt: TGTGCCAGCAGTGAAGCGCCTGGGGAGGCCTCACCCCTCCACTTT
j_call: TRBJ1-5; v_call: TRBV28; d_call: TRBD1; clone_size: few; cdr3_aa: CASSLTGEEGQPQHF; cdr3_nt: TGTGCCAGCAGTTTGACAGGGGAAGAAGGGCAGCCCCAGCATTTT
j_call: TRBJ1-1; v_call: TRBV6-1; d_call: -; clone_size: -; cdr3_aa: CASPRHLANTEAFF; cdr3_nt: TGTGCCAGCCCTCGACACCTGGCAAACACTGAAGCTTTCTTT
j_call: TRBJ2-5; v_call: TRBV5-4; d_call: TRBD2; clone_size: -; cdr3_aa: CASSPTSDQETQYF; cdr3_nt: TGTGCCAGCAGCCCGACTAGCGACCAAGAGACCCAGTACTTC
j_call: TRBJ2-7; v_call: TRBV29-1; d_call: TRBD2; clone_size: few; cdr3_aa: CSVEVERGGGEQYF; cdr3_nt: TGCAGCGTTGAAGTCGAGCGGGGTGGGGGCGAGCAGTACTTC
j_call: TRBJ1-1; v_call: TRBV19; d_call: -; clone_size: -; cdr3_aa: CASRRVGTTEAFF; cdr3_nt: TGTGCCAGCCGGAGGGTGGGAACGACTGAAGCTTTCTTT
j_call: TRBJ1-5; v_call: TRBV6-1; d_call: TRBD1; clone_size: few; cdr3_aa: CASSLRGDNQPQHF; cdr3_nt: TGTGCCAGTTCCCTCAGGGGGGACAATCAGCCCCAGCATTTT
j_call: TRBJ2-3; v_call: TRBV28; d_call: -; clone_size: -; cdr3_aa: CASSLRGFTDTQYF; cdr3_nt: TGTGCCAGCAGTTTGCGGGGCTTCACAGATACGCAGTATTTT
j_call: TRBJ2-7; v_call: TRBV5-4; d_call: TRBD1; clone_size: few; cdr3_aa: CASSSGQASYEQYF; cdr3_nt: TGTGCCAGCAGTTCGGGACAGGCCTCCTACGAGCAGTACTTC
j_call: TRBJ2-2; v_call: TRBV4-1; d_call: TRBD2; clone_size: -; cdr3_aa: CASSRTSGGTTGELFF; cdr3_nt: TGCGCCAGCAGCAGGACTAGCGGGGGGACCACCGGGGAGCTGTTTTTT
j_call: TRBJ2-7; v_call: TRBV28; d_call: TRBD1; clone_size: -; cdr3_aa: CASSRRDRSVHEQYF; cdr3_nt: TGTGCCAGCAGTCGACGGGACAGGTCGGTCCACGAGCAGTACTTC
j_call: TRBJ1-2; v_call: TRBV7-9; d_call: -; clone_size: many; cdr3_aa: CASSLALREGVGYTF; cdr3_nt: TGTGCCAGCAGCTTAGCTCTTAGGGAAGGGGTTGGCTACACCTTC
j_call: TRBJ2-6; v_call: TRBV27; d_call: -; clone_size: few; cdr3_aa: CASSPRGANVLTF; cdr3_nt: TGTGCCAGCAGCCCCAGGGGGGCCAACGTCCTGACTTTC
j_call: TRBJ2-7; v_call: TRBV6-6; d_call: TRBD1; clone_size: -; cdr3_aa: CASSRGGTGPTYEQYF; cdr3_nt: TGTGCCAGCAGCAGAGGAGGGACAGGCCCCACCTACGAGCAGTACTTC
j_call: TRBJ1-4; v_call: TRBV4-3; d_call: TRBD1; clone_size: few; cdr3_aa: CASSQDRTGEGEKLFF; cdr3_nt: TGCGCCAGCAGCCAAGATCGGACAGGGGAGGGGGAAAAACTGTTTTTT
j_call: TRBJ2-1; v_call: TRBV15; d_call: TRBD2; clone_size: few; cdr3_aa: CATTRTSSAVEQFF; cdr3_nt: TGTGCCACCACCCGGACTAGCTCAGCCGTTGAGCAGTTCTTC
j_call: TRBJ1-4; v_call: TRBV25-1; d_call: -; clone_size: -; cdr3_aa: CASSEIGGEKLFF; cdr3_nt: TGTGCCAGCAGTGAAATCGGGGGTGAAAAACTGTTTTTT
j_call: TRBJ1-1; v_call: TRBV2; d_call: TRBD1; clone_size: -; cdr3_aa: CASGQGRTEAFF; cdr3_nt: TGTGCCAGCGGACAGGGGAGGACTGAAGCTTTCTTT
j_call: TRBJ2-1; v_call: TRBV5-1; d_call: -; clone_size: few; cdr3_aa: CASSLDAGSSNEQFF; cdr3_nt: TGCGCCAGCAGCTTGGACGCGGGATCCTCCAATGAGCAGTTCTTC
j_call: TRBJ2-7; v_call: TRBV6-4; d_call: -; clone_size: -; cdr3_aa: CASSDSPGRYSYEQYF; cdr3_nt: TGTGCCAGCAGTGACTCACCAGGCCGTTATTCCTACGAGCAGTACTTC
j_call: TRBJ2-2; v_call: TRBV6-6; d_call: -; clone_size: few; cdr3_aa: CASSYSGGLGGELFF; cdr3_nt: TGTGCCAGCAGTTACTCTGGGGGCCTTGGAGGGGAGCTGTTTTTT